This TCR beta chain was sequenced for a study of cytomegalovirus exposure and HLA in healthy donors. The PCR ran on 60 Vbeta and 13 Jbeta primers. Sequenced by immunoSEQ multiplex PCR; TCRdb stores in-frame clones only, minus some. This table has 80,000 to 130,000 clones, approximately 77% appearing once. This clone was seen more than once but under ten times. The CDR3 has 14 amino acids. The germline V gene encodes CDR1 MGHRA and CDR2 YSYEKL. V lost 4 bases, J lost 7 bases, and 13 bases lay in between. Sequenced input: PBMCs. This receptor was identified in a male donor in good health and CMV-seropositive. The rearrangement links TRBV4-1 to TRBJ1-4; D may be TRBD1 (5 bases). The CDR3 is CASSLQVVFEKLFF. CDR3 sequence (DNA): TGCGCCAGCAGCCTACAGGTTGTGTTTGAAAAACTGTTTTTT.